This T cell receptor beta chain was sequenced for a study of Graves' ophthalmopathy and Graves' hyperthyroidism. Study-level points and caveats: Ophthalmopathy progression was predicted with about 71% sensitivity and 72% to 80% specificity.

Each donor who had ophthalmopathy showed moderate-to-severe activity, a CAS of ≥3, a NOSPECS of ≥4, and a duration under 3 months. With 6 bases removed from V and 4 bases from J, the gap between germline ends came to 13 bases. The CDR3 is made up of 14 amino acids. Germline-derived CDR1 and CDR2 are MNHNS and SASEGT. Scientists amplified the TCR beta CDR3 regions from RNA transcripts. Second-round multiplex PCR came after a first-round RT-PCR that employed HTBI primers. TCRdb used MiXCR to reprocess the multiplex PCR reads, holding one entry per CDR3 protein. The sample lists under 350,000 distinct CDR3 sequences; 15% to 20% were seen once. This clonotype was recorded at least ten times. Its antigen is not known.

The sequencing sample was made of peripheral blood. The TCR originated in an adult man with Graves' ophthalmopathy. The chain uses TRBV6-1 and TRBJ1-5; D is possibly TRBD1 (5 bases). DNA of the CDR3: TGTGCCAGCAGACTGGGGGGTGAGAATCAGCCCCAGCATTTT. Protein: CASRLGGENQPQHF.